The next 2 T cell receptor beta chains were all read from a single sample in a study of T cell repertoires in cytomegalovirus infection. TCRdb called the reads again in MiXCR, with one record for every CDR3 protein. The sample records fewer than 200,000 distinct CDR3 sequences, approximately 19% being singletons. Input material: PBMCs. These receptor sequences come from a human donor in good health (CMV status not recorded). Some clones in this sample may be carry-over from other donors' samples.

The J gene is TRBJ2-3, the V gene TRBV28, with 8 bases that match TRBD1. The germline gives CDR1 MDHEN, CDR2 SYDVKM. V gave up 2 bases and J gave up 2 bases; unmatched junction bases: 6. The CDR3 has 16 residues. The CDR3 nucleotides read TGTGCCAGCAGTTTAGCAGGGGGCCTTAACACAGATACGCAGTATTTT. It encodes CASSLAGGLNTDTQYF.

This chain connects TRBV5-1 to TRBJ2-1; D gene ambiguous. There are 14 residues in the CDR3. Germline CDR1 is SGHRS and CDR2 is YFSETQ. V dropped 0 bases and J dropped 8 bases, with 12 bases sitting between them. Here the CDR3 DNA reads TGCGCCAGCAGCTTGGAATCCAGTATGCATGAGCAGTTCTTC. Its translation: CASSLESSMHEQFF.